Reported below is one T cell receptor (beta chain). Its antigen is unidentified. This sample stems from a study of identical twins. Study-level results: Monozygotic twins shared more out-of-frame TCR alpha than recombination models predicted. Out-of-frame beta sequences exhibited a weaker degree of excess twin sharing. The abundant beta clonotypes from cord blood had fewer insertions, and memory repertoires had none of this.

cDNA carried unique molecular identifiers, and a universal primer site was added by template switching. TCRdb reprocessed the 5' RACE reads with MiXCR, giving one entry per CDR3 protein. The sample yields under 1 million distinct CDR3 sequences, around 12% seen once. Germline values: CDR1 KGHDR, CDR2 SFDVKD. The ends lost 4 bases at V and 9 bases at J; junction bases unmatched: 18. The CDR3 is 17 amino acids. The same sample was also studied in work on yellow fever vaccine responses in identical twins.

The chain couples TRBV24-1 to TRBJ2-7; 9 nucleotides align to TRBD1. The TCR comes from a woman younger than 35 in good health. Sequencing input: PBMCs. The CDR3 reads CATSEKISGTGPLGQYF. The CDR3 nucleotides are TGTGCCACCAGTGAAAAGATTTCCGGGACAGGGCCCCTCGGGCAGTACTTC.